One sample yielded the 25 T cell receptor beta chains listed below, sequenced in a study of blood T cell repertoires in COVID-19. The repertoire was sequenced with immunoSEQ multiplex PCR; TCRdb's copy has only in-frame clones and lacks some. The sample lists about 140,000 clones; more than 75% were seen once. Sequencing was carried out using peripheral blood. The source is a man aged 50 or older who had recovered from COVID-19.

The CDR3 here is CASNGQGALATEAFF. CDR3 sequence (DNA): TGTGCCAGCAATGGACAGGGGGCGCTCGCCACTGAAGCTTTCTTT. This chain joins TRBV2 and TRBJ1-1; the match to TRBD1 covers 11 bases. CDR3 length equals 15 residues. Losses at the gene ends were 7 bases for V and 4 bases for J; bases not matched to a gene: 8. Germline assignment: CDR1 SNHLY and CDR2 FYNNEI. Variable domain in full (rest from reference TRBV2 and TRBJ1-1): EPEVTQTPSHQVTQMGQEVILRCVPISNHLYFYWYRQILGQKVEFLVSFYNNEISEKSEIFDDQFSVERPDGSNFTLKIRSTKLEDSAMYFCASNGQGALATEAFFGQGTRLTVV.

The rearrangement joins TRBV18 to TRBJ1-6; TRBD1 agrees at 8 bases. V lost 4 bases to trimming and J lost 9 bases; unmatched junction nucleotides: 11. CDR1 and CDR2 (germline): KGHSH, LQKENI. The CDR3 covers 16 residues. The CDR3 region is CASSLRQGLLGSPLHF. CDR3 in DNA: TGTGCCAGCTCACTAAGACAGGGGCTCCTAGGTTCACCCCTCCACTTT.

The chain uses TRBV12-5 and TRBJ2-4; a weak D match, TRBD1 (5 bases). The CDR3 has 15 amino acids. Trimming took 5 bases from V and 0 from J, leaving 11 bases between them. Germline CDR1 and CDR2: LGHNT and FRNRAP. The CDR3 DNA follows: TGTGCTAGTGGTCAAGACAGATTAGCCAAAAACATTCAGTACTTC. Its protein is CASGQDRLAKNIQYF.

The chain couples TRBV6-6 to TRBJ2-2; 9 nucleotides match TRBD1. Germline V gene lookup returns CDR1 MNHNY and CDR2 SVGAGI (reference sequence). There are 16 residues in the CDR3. V was clipped by 5 bases and J by 5 bases; unmatched bases: 9. For the CDR3, the DNA is TGTGCCAGCAGTCGAGGGGGGACAGGGATAACCGGGGAGCTGTTTTTT. The encoded protein is CASSRGGTGITGELFF.

This chain connects TRBV19 to TRBJ2-5; 11 nucleotides match TRBD1. With V trimmed by 1 base and J by 4 bases, 8 bases remained unmatched. CDR1 and CDR2 from the germline V gene are LNHDA and SQIVND (reference sequence). The CDR3 runs 17 residues. The CDR3: CASSIVGRTGGAETQYF. The CDR3 region has the DNA TGTGCCAGTAGTATAGTAGGAAGGACAGGGGGCGCAGAGACCCAGTACTTC.

The V call is TRBV29-1, the J call TRBJ2-2; 10 positions agree with TRBD1. V gave up 6 bases and J gave up 2 bases; unmatched junction bases: 6. CDR1 is SQVTM, CDR2 ANQGSEA, per germline. The CDR3 has 15 residues. The CDR3 loop reads CSVADRGRNTGELFF. The CDR3 DNA reads TGCAGCGTCGCAGACAGGGGGCGTAACACCGGGGAGCTGTTTTTT.

The chain combines TRBV3-1 (or the pseudogene TRBV3-2) with TRBJ2-5; TRBD2 is a possible D gene (6 bases). This CDR3 comprises 17 residues. With 4 bases removed from V and 2 bases from J, the gap between germline ends came to 20 bases. Germline V CDR1 and CDR2: LGHDT, YNNKEL (reference sequence). Here the CDR3 reads CASSPLTGRRVQETQYF. The CDR3 coding sequence is TGTGCCAGCAGCCCCCTCACGGGAAGGAGGGTGCAAGAGACCCAGTACTTC.

The chain links TRBV6-5 to TRBJ1-2; possibly TRBD1 for D (6 bases). V dropped 8 bases and J dropped 0 bases, with 13 bases sitting between them. Looked up from germline, CDR1 is MNHEY and CDR2 is SVGAGI. CDR3 length: 14 amino acids. CDR3 sequence: CASGRDKSNYGYTF. CDR3 in DNA: TGTGCCAGCGGAAGGGACAAATCTAACTATGGCTACACCTTC.

This clone is a singleton in its sample. This rearrangement joins TRBV30 to TRBJ1-1, with 7 positions matching TRBD1. J gave up 1 base and V 1 base, and 3 bases lay outside the gene matches. Germline CDR1 GTSNPN, CDR2 SVGIG (reference sequence). This CDR3 region has 14 residues. This CDR3 reads CAWSERGQNTEAFF. CDR3 coding DNA: TGTGCCTGGAGTGAGAGGGGGCAGAACACTGAAGCTTTCTTT.

The gene calls are TRBV2 and TRBJ1-3; D uncertain. V lost 7 bases, J lost 0 bases, and 25 bases lay in between. The germline CDR1 and CDR2 sequences are SNHLY and FYNNEI. This CDR3 contains 19 residues. CDR3 amino acids: CASTGIDGYDGFSGNTIYF. The CDR3 bases are TGTGCCAGCACGGGGATCGATGGGTATGACGGATTCTCTGGAAACACCATATATTTT. The variable domain in full, completed from reference TRBV2 and TRBJ1-3, reads EPEVTQTPSHQVTQMGQEVILRCVPISNHLYFYWYRQILGQKVEFLVSFYNNEISEKSEIFDDQFSVERPDGSNFTLKIRSTKLEDSAMYFCASTGIDGYDGFSGNTIYFGEGSWLTVV.

The genes are TRBV6-6 and TRBJ1-1, with 10 bases lining up with TRBD1. The germline CDR1 and CDR2 sequences are MNHNY and SVGAGI (reference sequence). The CDR3 has 16 residues. Unmatched junction bases numbered 4, after V lost 1 base and J lost 2 bases. The DNA for the CDR3 is TGTGCCAGCAGTTACTACGGGACAGGGGAAAACACTGAAGCTTTCTTT. Translating gives CASSYYGTGENTEAFF.

CDR3 nucleotides: TGTGCCAGCAGGCTTGCAGGGTCCTACGAGCAGTACTTC. It translates to CASRLAGSYEQYF. The V call is TRBV12-3 or TRBV12-4, the J call TRBJ2-7, with D possibly TRBD1 on 5 matching bases. CDR3 length: 13 amino acids. V was clipped by 6 bases and J by 1 base, with 10 bases between them.

J is TRBJ1-5 and V is TRBV7-2; D is unclear. Trimming left V 0 bases short and J 0 bases short, with 6 bases between. CDR1 is SGHTA, CDR2 FQGNSA, per germline. This CDR3 region has 15 residues. CDR3 in amino acids: CASSLAGSSNQPQHF. DNA for the CDR3: TGTGCCAGCAGCTTAGCAGGGAGTAGCAATCAGCCCCAGCATTTT.

This clone was observed a few times. The chain recombines TRBV3-1 (or the pseudogene TRBV3-2) with TRBJ2-7; 10 nucleotides agree with TRBD1. Germline V gene data show CDR1 as LGHDT and CDR2 as YNNKEL (reference sequence). V shed 4 bases and J 5 bases; nucleotides not matched to a gene: 5. The CDR3 has 14 residues. CDR3 amino acids: CASSPGQGNHEQYF. The CDR3 coding sequence is TGTGCCAGCAGCCCGGGACAGGGGAACCACGAGCAGTACTTC.

The chain recombines TRBV30 with TRBJ1-1; 8 nucleotides match TRBD1. V lost 5 bases and J lost 3; bases outside the gene matches: 8. The germline gives CDR1 GTSNPN, CDR2 SVGIG (reference sequence). The CDR3 extends over 14 amino acids. CDR3 in amino acids: CAWFRDRLDTEAFF. CDR3 DNA: TGTGCCTGGTTTCGGGACAGGCTCGACACTGAAGCTTTCTTT.

A remark on this clone: A much larger clone differs by one base, so this may be a read error. The CDR3 sequence is CASSLDRGNSPLHF. The CDR3 nucleotides read TGTGCCAGCAGCTTGGACAGGGGTAATTCACCCCTCCACTTT. The chain combines TRBV5-8 with TRBJ1-6; 7 positions match TRBD1. Germline V gene data show CDR1 as SGHTS and CDR2 as YDEGEE. The CDR3 runs 14 residues. With 0 bases clipped from V and 6 bases from J, the junction kept 0 bases outside the gene matches. The full variable domain, its missing parts supplied by reference TRBV5-8 and TRBJ1-6, is EAGVTQSPTHLIKTRGQQATLRCSPISGHTSVYWYQQALGLGLQFLLWYDEGEERNRGNFPPRFSGRQFPNYSSELNVNALELEDSALYLCASSLDRGNSPLHFGNGTRLTVT.

The genes are TRBV5-4 and TRBJ1-4, with 7 bases matching TRBD1. Per the germline V gene, CDR1 is SGHNT and CDR2 is YYREEE (reference sequence). This CDR3 contains 13 residues. V was clipped by 10 bases and J by 6 bases; unmatched bases: 9. The CDR3 DNA follows: TGTGCCGGACGACAGGGAGAGGATGAAAAACTGTTTTTT. Translating it yields CAGRQGEDEKLFF.

The CDR3 sequence: CASSVSAARANTEAFF. In DNA, the CDR3 is TGTGCCAGCAGCGTCTCTGCCGCCAGGGCGAACACTGAAGCTTTCTTT. The gene calls are TRBV9 and TRBJ1-1; D may be TRBD1 (5 bases). The CDR3 runs 16 residues. Trimming shortened V by 2 bases and J by 1 base, and 15 bases separated the two germline ends. Germline CDR1 is SGDLS and CDR2 is YYNGEE.

The genes are TRBV7-6 and TRBJ1-5, with TRBD1 as a possible D gene (6 bases). From germline, CDR1 is SGHVS and CDR2 FNYEAQ. V was clipped by 6 bases and J by 5 bases, with 17 bases between them. The CDR3 contains 15 residues. CDR3 in amino acids: CASRLGQSLDQPQHF. DNA of the CDR3: TGTGCCAGCAGGCTCGGACAGTCCTTGGATCAGCCCCAGCATTTT.

This chain links TRBV7-8 with TRBJ2-1, with TRBD2 matching over 10 bases. Germline-derived CDR1 and CDR2 are SGHVS and FQNEAQ. V lost 2 bases, J lost 2 bases, and 3 bases stayed unmatched. The CDR3 extends over 16 amino acids. CDR3 nucleotides: TGTGCCAGCAGCTTACGAACTAGCGGGACCTACAATGAGCAGTTCTTC. As protein: CASSLRTSGTYNEQFF.

The V gene is TRBV20-1, the J gene TRBJ1-5; D perhaps matches TRBD1 (6 bases). CDR1 is DFQATT and CDR2 is SNEGSKA in the germline V gene (reference sequence). The CDR3 runs 14 residues. V lost 3 bases to trimming and J lost 3 bases, with 12 bases between them. The CDR3 region has the DNA TGCAGTGCTAGTCAGGGGCTCCTCAATCAGCCCCAGCATTTT. Amino acids: CSASQGLLNQPQHF.

The chain couples TRBV19 to TRBJ1-2; a weak D match, TRBD1 (5 bases). V dropped 6 bases and J dropped 7 bases, with 18 bases sitting between them. Germline CDR1 is LNHDA and CDR2 is SQIVND (reference sequence). The CDR3 totals 14 residues. The CDR3: CASRPQGLLLGYTF. For the CDR3, the DNA is TGTGCCAGTAGGCCTCAGGGCCTATTGCTTGGCTACACCTTC.

This chain uses TRBV6-5 with TRBJ1-2; D gene uncertain. Trimming took 3 bases from V and 8 from J, leaving 19 bases between them. Germline CDR1 and CDR2: MNHEY and SVGAGI. This CDR3 comprises 15 residues. The CDR3: CASSYTTLEIEGYTF. CDR3 DNA sequence: TGTGCCAGCAGTTATACGACTTTGGAGATTGAGGGCTACACCTTC.

The chain couples TRBV6-1 to TRBJ1-2; 9 nucleotides line up with TRBD1. The germline V gene encodes CDR1 MNHNS and CDR2 SASEGT. Unmatched junction bases numbered 6, after V lost 2 bases and J lost 5 bases. This CDR3 has 15 amino acids. The CDR3 loop reads CASSENSGQGYGYTF. The CDR3 DNA follows: TGTGCCAGCAGTGAAAACTCGGGACAGGGTTATGGCTACACCTTC.

J is TRBJ2-2 and V is TRBV19; TRBD1 aligns across 11 bases. Losses at the gene ends were 5 bases for V and 5 bases for J; bases not matched to a gene: 4. Germline assignment: CDR1 LNHDA and CDR2 SQIVND (reference sequence). CDR3 length: 15 amino acids. CDR3 residues: CASSPRDRGTGELFF. The CDR3 DNA is TGTGCCAGTAGTCCCCGGGACAGGGGGACCGGGGAGCTGTTTTTT. Full variable domain (missing parts from reference TRBV19 and TRBJ2-2): DGGITQSPKYLFRKEGQNVTLSCEQNLNHDAMYWYRQDPGQGLRLIYYSQIVNDFQKGDIAEGYSVSREKKESFPLTVTSAQKNPTAFYLCASSPRDRGTGELFFGEGSRLTVL.